The 25 T cell receptor beta chains below come from one sample, sequenced in a study of OX40 agonist ivuxolimab in advanced cancers. Sequencing used immunoSEQ multiplex PCR; TCRdb keeps in-frame clones, though not all of them. The data hold 9,500 to 13,000 clones, with around 74% observed a single time. Sequences were derived from CD4+ or CD8+ T cells sorted from blood, sampled in a trial of the OX40 agonist ivuxolimab. These receptors were obtained from an adult with an advanced solid tumor such as melanoma, head and neck, liver or kidney cancer.

The CDR3 is CASTPGLAASYEQYF. The DNA for the CDR3 is TGTGCCAGCACCCCCGGACTAGCGGCTTCCTACGAGCAGTACTTC. The V call is TRBV7-6, the J call TRBJ2-7; 10 bases map to TRBD2. Germline values: CDR1 SGHVS, CDR2 FNYEAQ. The CDR3 totals 15 residues. The junction had 7 bases not matched to a gene; V was cut back by 7 bases and J by 1 base.

The chain recombines TRBV6-1 with TRBJ2-1; TRBD1 matches at 8 bases. CDR3 length: 18 amino acids. Looked up from germline, CDR1 is MNHNS and CDR2 is SASEGT. The trim removed 3 bases at V and 6 bases at J, leaving 16 bases unmatched. The CDR3 bases are TGTGCCAGCAGTGACAAACTATCCGGACAGGGTCGGGGCAATGAGCAGTTCTTC. This gives the protein CASSDKLSGQGRGNEQFF.

V usage is TRBV6-5 and J usage is TRBJ2-1, with D perhaps matching TRBD2 (6 bases). Germline values: CDR1 MNHEY, CDR2 SVGAGI. V dropped 2 bases and J dropped 8 bases, with 13 bases sitting between them. This CDR3 is 14 amino acids long. The CDR3 DNA reads TGTGCCAGCAGTTACCGGCTAGCGCCCCATGAGCAGTTCTTC. Translation: CASSYRLAPHEQFF.

The genes are TRBV6-6 and TRBJ2-5, with TRBD2 as a possible D gene (5 bases). CDR1 MNHNY and CDR2 SVGAGI come from the germline V gene (reference sequence). Trimming took 6 bases from V and 4 from J, leaving 15 bases between them. The CDR3 loop spans 14 amino acids. CDR3: CASSPQVEGETQYF. CDR3 DNA sequence: TGTGCCAGCAGCCCCCAGGTCGAGGGAGAGACCCAGTACTTC.

The V and J genes are TRBV4-3 and TRBJ1-5; D unclear. Germline CDR1 LGHNA, CDR2 YSLEER. The V end was cut by 4 bases, the J end by 2 bases, with 12 bases between. CDR3 length: 15 amino acids. In DNA form, the CDR3 reads TGCGCCAGCAGCCCAAATCTCCTGGGCAATCAGCCCCAGCATTTT. Translating it yields CASSPNLLGNQPQHF.

This clone showed up just once. V is TRBV28 and J is TRBJ1-2; D is perhaps TRBD1 (5 bases). CDR3 length: 13 residues. Germline CDR1 MDHEN, CDR2 SYDVKM. Trimming removed 6 bases at V and 0 bases at J, with 8 bases between. As DNA, the CDR3 is TGTGCCAGCAGCGAGACAGCTAACTATGGCTACACCTTC. This codes for CASSETANYGYTF.

The J gene is TRBJ1-1, the V gene TRBV18, with a possible D match to TRBD1 (6 bases). The V gene's germline CDR1 is KGHSH and CDR2 LQKENI. CDR3 length equals 13 residues. The V gene lost 1 base and the J gene lost 4 bases, with 7 bases spanning the gap. This CDR3 is CASSPQGGTEAFF. The CDR3 nucleotides read TGTGCCAGCTCACCACAGGGGGGCACTGAAGCTTTCTTT. Combining the CDR3 with reference TRBV18 and TRBJ1-1 gives the whole variable domain NAGVMQNPRHLVRRRGQEARLRCSPMKGHSHVYWYRQLPEEGLKFMVYLQKENIIDESGMPKERFSAEFPKEGPSILRIQQVVRGDSAAYFCASSPQGGTEAFFGQGTRLTVV.

By its share, this clone is medium-sized. The chain links TRBV19 to TRBJ1-1, with 9 bases that match TRBD1. The CDR3 extends over 15 amino acids. CDR1 is LNHDA and CDR2 is SQIVND in the germline V gene (reference sequence). Trimming removed 2 bases from V and 5 bases from J; junction bases left unmatched: 6. The CDR3 DNA reads TGTGCCAGTAGTATACTTCACAGGGGGCAAACTGAAGCTTTCTTT. Encoded protein: CASSILHRGQTEAFF.

J is TRBJ1-4 and V is TRBV27; 7 bases are shared with TRBD1. The trim removed 5 bases at V and 10 bases at J, leaving 13 bases unmatched. The CDR3 contains 15 residues. Germline CDR1 reads MNHEY; CDR2 reads SMNVEV (reference sequence). Here the CDR3 reads CASSLYHRQGGKLFF. The DNA of the CDR3 is TGTGCCAGCAGTCTTTACCACCGACAGGGCGGAAAACTGTTTTTT.

This clone has just one count. The chain joins TRBV19 to TRBJ1-2; tentative D call: TRBD1 (5 bases). Looked up from germline, CDR1 is LNHDA and CDR2 is SQIVND (reference sequence). V dropped 3 bases and J dropped 2 bases, with 10 bases sitting between them. CDR3 length: 14 amino acids. The CDR3 DNA follows: TGTGCCAGTAGTATCGACAGAACCAACTATGGCTACACCTTC. It encodes CASSIDRTNYGYTF.

The chain joins TRBV28 to TRBJ1-1; TRBD1 matches 7 bases. This CDR3 has 13 residues. The J segment lost 4 bases and the V segment lost 7 bases, leaving 6 bases of the junction unmatched. CDR1 is MDHEN, CDR2 SYDVKM, per germline. The CDR3 region is CASTPTGTTEAFF. DNA for the CDR3: TGTGCCAGCACCCCGACAGGGACCACTGAAGCTTTCTTT.

The rearrangement joins TRBV29-1 to TRBJ1-4; D is unclear. Trimming removed 6 bases from V and 8 bases from J, with 13 bases in between. The CDR3 has 12 residues. Germline V lookup: CDR1 SQVTM, CDR2 ANQGSEA. The CDR3 loop is CSVSVLGEKLFF. For the CDR3, the DNA is TGCAGCGTGTCGGTTCTCGGGGAAAAACTGTTTTTT.

The chain is built from TRBV5-1 and TRBJ2-1; 10 nucleotides line up with TRBD2. Trimming removed 1 base from V and 5 bases from J; junction bases left unmatched: 3. This CDR3 is built from 15 residues. Germline V gene lookup returns CDR1 SGHRS and CDR2 YFSETQ. The CDR3 is CASSLWTSGNNEQFF. CDR3 nucleotide sequence: TGCGCCAGCAGCTTGTGGACTAGCGGCAACAATGAGCAGTTCTTC. Full variable domain (rest looked up from reference TRBV5-1 and TRBJ2-1): KAGVTQTPRYLIKTRGQQVTLSCSPISGHRSVSWYQQTPGQGLQFLFEYFSETQRNKGNFPGRFSGRQFSNSRSEMNVSTLELGDSALYLCASSLWTSGNNEQFFGPGTRLTVL.

The chain has TRBV13 and TRBJ2-7; 9 bases line up with TRBD1. The CDR3 covers 14 residues. V shed 5 bases and J 3 bases; nucleotides not matched to a gene: 5. CDR1 is PRHDT and CDR2 is FYEKMQ in the germline V gene (reference sequence). This chain's CDR3 is CASSDRQGDYEQYF. The CDR3 nucleotides read TGTGCCAGCAGCGATAGACAGGGGGACTACGAGCAGTACTTC. The full variable domain, with the rest looked up from reference TRBV13 and TRBJ2-7, is AAGVIQSPRHLIKEKRETATLKCYPIPRHDTVYWYQQGPGQDPQFLISFYEKMQSDKGSIPDRFSAQQFSDYHSELNMSSLELGDSALYFCASSDRQGDYEQYFGPGTRLTVT.

The chain is built from TRBV5-6 and TRBJ2-2; possibly TRBD1 or TRBD2 for D (6 bases each). CDR1 is SGHDT, CDR2 YYEEEE, per germline. Trimming took 4 bases from V and 0 from J, leaving 19 bases between them. The CDR3 length is 18 residues. In nucleotides, the CDR3 is TGTGCCAGCAGCGGAGGTGGGGGGCGAAGCGCGAACACCGGGGAGCTGTTTTTT. It codes for CASSGGGGRSANTGELFF.

This rearrangement joins TRBV6-6 to TRBJ1-1; D is perhaps TRBD1 (5 bases). The CDR3 runs to 13 residues. V dropped 6 bases and J dropped 1 base, with 9 bases sitting between them. CDR1 MNHNY and CDR2 SVGAGI come from the germline V gene (reference sequence). The CDR3 loop is CASSDGQNTEAFF. The CDR3 DNA reads as TGTGCCAGCAGCGACGGACAGAACACTGAAGCTTTCTTT.

On this clone itself: With a far larger clone one base away, a read error is the likely cause. The CDR3, as DNA: TGTGCCAGCAGCCAAGAGAGCTCCTGGATCCTCAATCAGCCCCAGCATTTT. Translated: CASSQESSWILNQPQHF. The chain combines TRBV5-2 with TRBJ1-5. TRBV5-2 is termed a pseudogene. The CDR3 loop spans 17 amino acids.

The chain carries TRBV4-3 and TRBJ2-6, with D possibly TRBD2 on 5 matching bases. This CDR3 is built from 16 residues. Trimming left V 0 bases short and J 0 bases short, with 6 bases between. In germline, CDR1 is LGHNA, CDR2 YSLEER. The CDR3 here is CASSQDAGSGANVLTF. The CDR3 nucleotides are TGCGCCAGCAGCCAAGATGCGGGCTCTGGGGCCAACGTCCTGACTTTC.

A few counts support this clone. The gene calls are TRBV4-2 and TRBJ2-7; 9 nucleotides align to TRBD2. This CDR3 is 15 amino acids long. Germline CDR1 and CDR2: LGHNA and YNFKEQ. V shed 3 bases, J shed 1 base, and the junction held 4 bases outside the gene matches. Written as DNA, the CDR3 is TGTGCCAGCAGCCAGGAGACTAGCGGTTCCTACGAGCAGTACTTC. Translation gives CASSQETSGSYEQYF.

This clone is large (0.1 to 1%) within its sample. The chain employs TRBV2 and TRBJ1-2; D is undetermined. The germline V gene encodes CDR1 SNHLY and CDR2 FYNNEI. V dropped 2 bases and J dropped 4 bases, with 5 bases sitting between them. The CDR3 is 12 residues long. CDR3 residues: CASSETAYGYTF. CDR3 sequence (DNA): TGTGCCAGCAGTGAAACCGCCTATGGCTACACCTTC.

The chain is built from TRBV29-1 and TRBJ2-3; tentative D call: TRBD2 (5 bases). V lost 7 bases and J 0 bases, leaving 14 bases between the germline ends. The CDR3 loop spans 14 amino acids. Per germline, CDR1 SQVTM and CDR2 ANQGSEA. CDR3 sequence reads: CSERGWQSTDTQYF. The CDR3 coding sequence is TGCAGCGAACGAGGGTGGCAGAGCACAGATACGCAGTATTTT.

V is TRBV19 and J is TRBJ1-5; TRBD1 agrees at 7 bases. J gave up 6 bases and V 1 base, and 15 bases lay outside the gene matches. This CDR3 contains 18 residues. Germline loops: CDR1 LNHDA, CDR2 SQIVND (reference sequence). CDR3 residues: CASSIVGEGQEITQPQHF. The CDR3 nucleotides read TGTGCCAGTAGTATAGTGGGGGAAGGACAGGAGATAACTCAGCCCCAGCATTTT.

This chain links TRBV29-1 with TRBJ2-5; 7 nucleotides align to TRBD2. V shed 3 bases and J 7 bases; nucleotides not matched to a gene: 8. The CDR3 runs to 13 residues. Germline CDR1 SQVTM, CDR2 ANQGSEA. The CDR3 spells CSVEASGDGTQYF. CDR3 nucleotides: TGCAGCGTTGAGGCTAGCGGCGACGGGACCCAGTACTTC.

This clone was counted a few times. The rearrangement uses TRBV14 and TRBJ2-1; 7 nucleotides line up with TRBD2. Germline V lookup: CDR1 SGHDN, CDR2 FVKESK. CDR3 length: 15 residues. The V segment lost 4 bases and the J segment 0 bases; nucleotides outside the gene matches: 3. This CDR3 is CASSLGGSSYNEQFF. DNA for the CDR3: TGTGCCAGCAGCCTGGGAGGGAGCTCCTACAATGAGCAGTTCTTC.

This clone is judged medium-sized. The rearrangement links TRBV28 to TRBJ2-2; 8 nucleotides agree with TRBD2. CDR1 and CDR2 (germline): MDHEN, SYDVKM. V lost 8 bases and J lost 7; bases outside the gene matches: 6. CDR3 size: 13 residues. The CDR3 DNA sequence: TGTGCCAGCGCCGGGAGGGGGGTCGGGGAGCTGTTTTTT. It specifies CASAGRGVGELFF. Full variable domain (remainder filled in from reference TRBV28 and TRBJ2-2): DVKVTQSSRYLVKRTGEKVFLECVQDMDHENMFWYRQDPGLGLRLIYFSYDVKMKEKGDIPEGYSVSREKKERFSLILESASTNQTSMYLCASAGRGVGELFFGEGSRLTVL.